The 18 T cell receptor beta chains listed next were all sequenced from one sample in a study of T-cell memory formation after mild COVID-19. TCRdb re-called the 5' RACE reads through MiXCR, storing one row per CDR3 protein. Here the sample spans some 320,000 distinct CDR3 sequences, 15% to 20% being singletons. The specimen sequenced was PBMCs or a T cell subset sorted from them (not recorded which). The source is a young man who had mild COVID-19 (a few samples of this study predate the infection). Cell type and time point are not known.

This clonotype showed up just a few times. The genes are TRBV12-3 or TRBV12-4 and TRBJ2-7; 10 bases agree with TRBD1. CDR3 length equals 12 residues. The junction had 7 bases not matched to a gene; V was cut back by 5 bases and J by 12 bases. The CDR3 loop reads CASSIRGQGPYF. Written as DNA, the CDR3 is TGTGCCAGCAGTATTAGGGGACAGGGGCCGTACTTC.

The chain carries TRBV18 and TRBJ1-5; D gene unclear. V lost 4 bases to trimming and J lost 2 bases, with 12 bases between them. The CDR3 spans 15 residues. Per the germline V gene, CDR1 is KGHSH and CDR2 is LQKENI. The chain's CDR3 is CASSLGVLGNQPQHF. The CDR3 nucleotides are TGTGCCAGCTCACTTGGGGTTTTGGGCAATCAGCCCCAGCATTTT. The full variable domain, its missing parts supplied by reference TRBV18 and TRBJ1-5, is NAGVMQNPRHLVRRRGQEARLRCSPMKGHSHVYWYRQLPEEGLKFMVYLQKENIIDESGMPKERFSAEFPKEGPSILRIQQVVRGDSAAYFCASSLGVLGNQPQHFGDGTRLSIL.

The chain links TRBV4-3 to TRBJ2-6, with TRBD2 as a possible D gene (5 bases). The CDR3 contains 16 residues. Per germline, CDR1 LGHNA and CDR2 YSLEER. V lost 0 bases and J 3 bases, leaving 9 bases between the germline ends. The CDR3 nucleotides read TGCGCCAGCAGCCAAGAAACTCGGGATGGGGCCAACGTCCTGACTTTC. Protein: CASSQETRDGANVLTF.

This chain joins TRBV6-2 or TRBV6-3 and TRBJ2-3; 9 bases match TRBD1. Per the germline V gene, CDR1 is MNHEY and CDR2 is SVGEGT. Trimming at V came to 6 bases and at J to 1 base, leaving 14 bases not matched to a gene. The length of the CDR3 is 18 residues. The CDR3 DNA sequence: TGTGCCAGCAGCTATGAGAGCGGGACAGGGAAGGGCACAGATACGCAGTATTTT. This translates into CASSYESGTGKGTDTQYF.

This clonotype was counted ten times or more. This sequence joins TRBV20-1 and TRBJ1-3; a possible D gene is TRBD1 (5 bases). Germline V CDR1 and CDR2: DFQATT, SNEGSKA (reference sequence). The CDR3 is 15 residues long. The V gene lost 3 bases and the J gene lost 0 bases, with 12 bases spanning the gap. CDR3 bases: TGCAGTGCTAGCCCCCCGGGGGGCTCTGGAAACACCATATATTTT. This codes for CSASPPGGSGNTIYF.

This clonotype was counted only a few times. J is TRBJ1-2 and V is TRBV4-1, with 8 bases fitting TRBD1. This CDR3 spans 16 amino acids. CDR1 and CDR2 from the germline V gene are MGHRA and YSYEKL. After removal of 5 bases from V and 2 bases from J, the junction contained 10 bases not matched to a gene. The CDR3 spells CASSKGPDRENYGYTF. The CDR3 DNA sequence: TGCGCCAGCAGCAAGGGCCCGGACAGGGAGAACTATGGCTACACCTTC.

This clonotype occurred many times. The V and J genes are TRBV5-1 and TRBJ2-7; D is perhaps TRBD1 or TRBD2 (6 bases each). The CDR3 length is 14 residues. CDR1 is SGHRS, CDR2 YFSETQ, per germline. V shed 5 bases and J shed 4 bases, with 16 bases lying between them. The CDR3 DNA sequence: TGCGCCAGCAGAATGGTCCCGGGGGCTTACGAGCAGTACTTC. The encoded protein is CASRMVPGAYEQYF.

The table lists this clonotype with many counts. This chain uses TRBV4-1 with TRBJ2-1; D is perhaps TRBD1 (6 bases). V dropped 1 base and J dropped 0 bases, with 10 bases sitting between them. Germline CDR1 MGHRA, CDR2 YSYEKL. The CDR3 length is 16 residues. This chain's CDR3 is CASSQGEGGSYNEQFF. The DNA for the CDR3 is TGCGCCAGCAGCCAAGGGGAAGGGGGCTCCTACAATGAGCAGTTCTTC.

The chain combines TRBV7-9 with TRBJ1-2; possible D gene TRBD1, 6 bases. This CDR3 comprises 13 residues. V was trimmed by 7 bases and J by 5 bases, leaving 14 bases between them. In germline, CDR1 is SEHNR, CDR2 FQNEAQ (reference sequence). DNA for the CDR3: TGTGCCAGCACCCCCGCAGGGGAGTATGGCTACACCTTC. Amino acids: CASTPAGEYGYTF.

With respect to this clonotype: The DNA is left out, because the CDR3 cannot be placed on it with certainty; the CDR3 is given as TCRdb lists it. The CDR3 here is CASSKALWASGACIYSYEQYV. The rearrangement joins TRBV21-1 to TRBJ2-7; the D call in the table, TRBD2, was not verified against the DNA. TRBV21-1 is described as a pseudogene. The CDR3 region is 21 residues in length, termini included.

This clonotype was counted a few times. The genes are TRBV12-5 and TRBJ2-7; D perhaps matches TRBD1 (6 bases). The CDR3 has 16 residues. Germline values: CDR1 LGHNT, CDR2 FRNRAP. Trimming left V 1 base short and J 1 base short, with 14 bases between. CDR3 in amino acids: CASGLDRVAKSYEQYV. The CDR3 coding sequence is TGTGCTAGTGGTTTGGACAGGGTGGCAAAATCCTACGAGCAGTACGTC.

The CDR3 DNA is TGTGCCAGCAGTTTTGGATTGGACACAGATACGCAGTATTTT. This sequence encodes CASSFGLDTDTQYF. This chain joins TRBV28 and TRBJ2-3; D ambiguous. The CDR3 covers 14 residues. The germline CDR1 and CDR2 sequences are MDHEN and SYDVKM. With 3 bases removed from V and 2 bases from J, the gap between germline ends came to 9 bases.

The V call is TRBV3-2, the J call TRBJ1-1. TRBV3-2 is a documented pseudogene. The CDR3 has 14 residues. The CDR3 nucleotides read TGTGCCAGCAGCCAAGATTTCGGGAACACTGAAGCTTTCTTT. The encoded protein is CASSQDFGNTEAFF.

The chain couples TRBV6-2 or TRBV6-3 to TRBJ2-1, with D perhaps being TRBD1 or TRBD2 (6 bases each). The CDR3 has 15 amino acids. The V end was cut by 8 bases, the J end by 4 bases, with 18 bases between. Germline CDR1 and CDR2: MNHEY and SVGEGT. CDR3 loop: CASYTTRGRYNEQFF. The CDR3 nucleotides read TGTGCCAGCTACACAACTAGGGGGAGGTACAATGAGCAGTTCTTC.

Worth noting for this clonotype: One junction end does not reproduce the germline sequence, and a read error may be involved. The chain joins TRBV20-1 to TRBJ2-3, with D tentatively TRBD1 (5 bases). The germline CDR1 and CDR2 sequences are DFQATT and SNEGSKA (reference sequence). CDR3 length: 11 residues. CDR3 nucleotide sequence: TGCACTGCTATGGGGCTAGATACGCAGTATTTT. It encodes CTAMGLDTQYF.

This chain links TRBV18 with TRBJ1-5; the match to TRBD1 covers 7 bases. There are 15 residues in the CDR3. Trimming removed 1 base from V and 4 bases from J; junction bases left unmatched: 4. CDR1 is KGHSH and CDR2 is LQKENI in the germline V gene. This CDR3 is CASSPQGQDNQPQHF. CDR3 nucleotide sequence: TGTGCCAGCTCACCACAAGGACAGGATAATCAGCCCCAGCATTTT.

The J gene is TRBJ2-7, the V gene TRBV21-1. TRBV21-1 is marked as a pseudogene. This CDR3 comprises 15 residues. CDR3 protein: CASSTSYRSSYEQYV. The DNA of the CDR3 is TGTGCCAGCAGCACATCCTACCGGAGCTCCTACGAGCAGTACGTC.

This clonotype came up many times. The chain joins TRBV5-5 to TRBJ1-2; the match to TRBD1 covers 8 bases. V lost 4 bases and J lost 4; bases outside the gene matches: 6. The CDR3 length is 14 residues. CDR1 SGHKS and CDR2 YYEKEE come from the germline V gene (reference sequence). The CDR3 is CASSPGQGGYGYTF. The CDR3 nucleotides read TGTGCCAGCAGCCCCGGACAGGGCGGCTATGGCTACACCTTC.